This T cell receptor beta chain was captured by sequencing in a study of blood T cell repertoires in COVID-19. Study details: Whether acute or convalescent, the COVID-19 samples came from the United States, Italy and Spain. PBMCs, B-cell-depleted T cells, or T cells provided the cDNA or gDNA that made up the material.

Authors' methods: Nucleated cell number was recorded as an estimate derived from reference gene primer amplification. Using immunoSEQ multiplex PCR, the repertoire was profiled, and TCRdb retains in-frame clones only, with some absent. V, J and clone size derive from that table, while D and trimming were established from the DNA sequence. The sample has about 160,000 clones; approximately 80% are singletons. The CDR3 contains 13 residues. Trimming shortened V by 5 bases and J by 2 bases, and 7 bases separated the two germline ends. This receptor was obtained from a man between 70 and 80 years old who had recovered from COVID-19. Sequences were obtained from peripheral blood. This chain joins TRBV12-3 or TRBV12-4 and TRBJ1-5; perhaps TRBD1 as D (6 bases). The CDR3 region has the DNA TGTGCCAGCAGTAAGGGGGGCAATCAGCCCCAGCATTTT. It translates to CASSKGGNQPQHF.